Below are 12 T cell receptor beta chains sequenced from a single sample in a study of control samples from healthy donors and cancer patients. Profiled with immunoSEQ multiplex PCR; TCRdb holds only in-frame clones, not every one. This sample's table reports 150,000 to 200,000 clones. Sequencing was performed on blood. Source of these receptors: a woman under 40 in good health.

The chain is built from TRBV6-2 or TRBV6-3 and TRBJ1-1, with unresolved D. Germline V gives CDR1 MNHEY, CDR2 SVGEGT. Trimming stripped 0 bases from V and 2 bases from J, with 13 bases between. This CDR3 has 16 residues. As DNA, the CDR3 is TGTGCCAGCAGTTACTCGACTTTAACGGCAAACACTGAAGCTTTCTTT. Its translation: CASSYSTLTANTEAFF.

The chain joins TRBV10-3 to TRBJ2-1, with 7 bases that match TRBD2. Trimming cost V 4 bases and J 6 bases; bases outside gene matches: 0. The CDR3 runs 12 residues. The germline V gene encodes CDR1 ENHRY and CDR2 SYGVKD. The DNA for the CDR3 is TGTGCCATCAGTGGGGGGGGCAATGAGCAGTTCTTC. Amino acid sequence: CAISGGGNEQFF.

The chain has TRBV6-5 and TRBJ1-3; a possible D gene is TRBD1 (6 bases). Germline V gene sequence: CDR1 MNHEY, CDR2 SVGAGI. V was clipped by 6 bases and J by 1 base, with 13 bases between them. The CDR3 contains 15 residues. The CDR3 reads CASSQWTVSGNTIYF. The CDR3 coding sequence is TGTGCCAGCAGCCAGTGGACAGTTTCTGGAAACACCATATATTTT.

The genes are TRBV27 and TRBJ1-1; D ambiguous. The ends were cut back, 2 bases at V and 1 base at J, with 5 bases in the middle. CDR1 is MNHEY, CDR2 SMNVEV, per germline (reference sequence). CDR3 length: 13 residues. The CDR3 sequence is CASSLAENTEAFF. The CDR3 region has the DNA TGTGCCAGCAGTTTAGCAGAGAACACTGAAGCTTTCTTT.

This chain uses TRBV12-3 or TRBV12-4 with TRBJ1-6, with 7 positions matching TRBD1. This CDR3 region has 13 residues. Germline trimming cut 4 bases from V and 11 bases from J; bases unmatched to any gene: 5. CDR3 region: CASSSTQGTPLHF. DNA of the CDR3: TGTGCCAGCAGTTCCACACAGGGGACACCCCTCCACTTT.

Comment on this clone: The junction and the germline gene differ at one end; a read error may be behind it. The chain joins TRBV7-7 to TRBJ2-7, with D perhaps TRBD1 (6 bases). Germline loops: CDR1 SSHAT, CDR2 FNYEAQ (reference sequence). The CDR3 extends over 13 amino acids. The CDR3 loop reads CASSLARGSEQYF. As DNA, the CDR3 is TGTGCTAGCAGCCTAGCCAGGGGCTCCGAGCAGTACTTC.

The chain has TRBV7-9 and TRBJ2-5; 8 bases match TRBD1. The CDR3 loop spans 13 amino acids. Germline V lookup: CDR1 SEHNR, CDR2 FQNEAQ (reference sequence). Trimming at V came to 7 bases and at J to 3 bases, leaving 4 bases not matched to a gene. The CDR3 region is CASTETGEETQYF. The CDR3 DNA reads as TGTGCCAGCACCGAGACAGGGGAAGAGACCCAGTACTTC. The variable domain in full, completed from reference TRBV7-9 and TRBJ2-5, reads DTGVSQNPRHKITKRGQNVTFRCDPISEHNRLYWYRQTLGQGPEFLTYFQNEAQLEKSRLLSDRFSAERPKGSFSTLEIQRTEQGDSAMYLCASTETGEETQYFGPGTRLLVL.

The genes are TRBV11-3 and TRBJ2-5; D uncertain. V lost 1 base, J lost 4 bases, and 7 bases lay in between. Germline loops: CDR1 SGHNT, CDR2 YENEEA. The CDR3 consists of 13 residues. In DNA, the CDR3 is TGTGCCAGCAGCTTAGGTCAGCGAGAGACCCAGTACTTC. This gives the protein CASSLGQRETQYF. Filled out from reference TRBV11-3 and TRBJ2-5, the complete variable domain reads EAGVVQSPRYKIIEKKQPVAFWCNPISGHNTLYWYLQNLGQGPELLIRYENEEAVDDSQLPKDRFSAERLKGVDSTLKIQPAELGDSAVYLCASSLGQRETQYFGPGTRLLVL.

This chain uses TRBV4-2 with TRBJ1-5; weak D call: TRBD1 (5 bases). V was cut by 4 bases and J by 7 bases, with 20 bases left in between. CDR1 and CDR2 (germline): LGHNA, YNFKEQ. This CDR3 is 16 amino acids long. The CDR3 region is CASSPQLDNRYQPQHF. CDR3 sequence (DNA): TGTGCCAGCAGCCCCCAGTTGGACAACCGCTACCAGCCCCAGCATTTT.

The V call is TRBV7-2, the J call TRBJ1-2; no firm D call. This CDR3 has 15 amino acids. Germline CDR1 is SGHTA and CDR2 is FQGNSA. Trimming cost V 0 bases and J 0 bases, with 8 bases left between them. CDR3 residues: CASSLALQSNYGYTF. The CDR3 nucleotides read TGTGCCAGCAGCTTAGCACTTCAATCTAACTATGGCTACACCTTC. The complete variable domain, with remaining parts taken from reference TRBV7-2 and TRBJ1-2, reads GAGVSQSPSNKVTEKGKDVELRCDPISGHTALYWYRQSLGQGLEFLIYFQGNSAPDKSGLPSDRFSAERTGGSVSTLTIQRTQQEDSAVYLCASSLALQSNYGYTFGSGTRLTVV.

CDR3 loop: CASSEPGQGESEQYF. The CDR3 region has the DNA TGTGCCAGCAGTGAGCCGGGACAGGGAGAATCCGAGCAGTACTTC. The rearrangement joins TRBV6-1 to TRBJ2-7; 9 bases fit TRBD1. J lost 6 bases, V lost 3 bases, and 9 bases had no gene match. The CDR3 covers 15 residues. Germline loops: CDR1 MNHNS, CDR2 SASEGT.

This sequence joins TRBV11-2 and TRBJ1-1; D is unresolved. Trimming removed 0 bases at V and 6 bases at J, with 20 bases between. Germline V CDR1 and CDR2: SGHAT, FQNNGV. This CDR3 is built from 17 residues. CDR3 in amino acids: CASSLDWRAALQSEAFF. CDR3 DNA: TGTGCCAGCAGCTTAGATTGGCGGGCCGCCTTACAATCTGAAGCTTTCTTT.